The 30 T cell receptor beta chains below come from one sample, sequenced in a study of T-cell reconstitution after alpha-beta-depleted transplantation in children. Unique molecular identifiers were built into the TCRbeta library. TCRdb passed the PCR reads through MiXCR, listing each CDR3 protein once. The table has about 370,000 distinct CDR3 sequences, about a fifth seen once; the top ten hold 3.5% to 4%. The material was PBMCs from the stem cell graft donor, obtained from the stem cell graft. Source of these receptors: a human donor who donated a stem cell graft to a child with acute myeloid leukemia.

This clonotype appeared a single time. The chain recombines TRBV7-2 with TRBJ2-4; 7 nucleotides agree with TRBD1. Per germline, CDR1 SGHTA and CDR2 FQGNSA. The trim removed 5 bases at V and 9 bases at J, leaving 7 bases unmatched. The CDR3 totals 13 residues. CDR3 DNA sequence: TGTGCCAGCAGCCTAGACAGGGTGGGCATTCAGTACTTC. Its translation is CASSLDRVGIQYF.

To note about this clonotype: A much larger clone lies a single base off, so this may be a read error. The chain joins TRBV12-3 or TRBV12-4 to TRBJ2-7; 7 bases are shared with TRBD2. V lost 1 base to trimming and J lost 4 bases; unmatched junction nucleotides: 7. This CDR3 is built from 15 residues. CDR3 loop: CASSLGASGLYEQYF. The DNA of the CDR3 is TGTGCCAGCAGTTTAGGGGCTAGCGGACTTTACGAGCAGTACTTC.

A few counts support this clonotype. The chain links TRBV7-9 to TRBJ2-3, with TRBD2 matching 10 bases. Germline V CDR1 and CDR2: SEHNR, FQNEAQ (reference sequence). This CDR3 comprises 15 residues. V gave up 5 bases and J gave up 2 bases; unmatched junction bases: 4. The DNA of the CDR3 is TGTGCCAGCAGCCTCGGACTAGCGGACACAGATACGCAGTATTTT. It specifies CASSLGLADTDTQYF.

This clonotype was found a few times. The chain recombines TRBV18 with TRBJ2-5, with no clear D. The CDR3 sequence is 13 residues long. Germline loops: CDR1 KGHSH, CDR2 LQKENI. V lost 6 bases and J 2 bases, leaving 10 bases between the germline ends. The CDR3 loop is CASSSTIQETQYF. CDR3 DNA sequence: TGTGCCAGCTCTTCGACAATTCAAGAGACCCAGTACTTC. Together with reference TRBV18 and TRBJ2-5, the CDR3 gives the full variable domain: NAGVMQNPRHLVRRRGQEARLRCSPMKGHSHVYWYRQLPEEGLKFMVYLQKENIIDESGMPKERFSAEFPKEGPSILRIQQVVRGDSAAYFCASSSTIQETQYFGPGTRLLVL.

In this sample, this clonotype turned up many times. The gene calls are TRBV20-1 and TRBJ2-1, with 9 bases matching TRBD1. J gave up 1 base and V 7 bases, and 5 bases lay outside the gene matches. The CDR3 is 14 amino acids. CDR1 DFQATT and CDR2 SNEGSKA come from the germline V gene (reference sequence). The CDR3 here is CSGGQGRSYNEQFF. The DNA of the CDR3 is TGCAGTGGAGGACAGGGGAGGTCCTACAATGAGCAGTTCTTC.

The J gene is TRBJ2-1, the V gene TRBV29-1; TRBD2 matches at 14 bases. The CDR3 totals 18 residues. J lost 6 bases, V lost 6 bases, and 16 bases had no gene match. The V gene's germline CDR1 is SQVTM and CDR2 ANQGSEA. CDR3 nucleotides: TGCAGCGTGGGCCTCGCATTTTCCGGGACTAGCGGGAGCAATGAGCAGTTCTTC. Translation: CSVGLAFSGTSGSNEQFF.

The chain joins TRBV5-1 to TRBJ2-6; D gene uncertain. Germline CDR1 SGHRS, CDR2 YFSETQ. The V gene lost 2 bases and the J gene lost 0 bases, with 12 bases spanning the gap. The CDR3 runs to 17 residues. The CDR3 DNA reads as TGCGCCAGCAGCTTCATAGGATTAGCCTCTGGGGCCAACGTCCTGACTTTC. Translation gives CASSFIGLASGANVLTF.

The CDR3 region is CSVARDSGTEAFF. In DNA, the CDR3 is TGCAGCGTAGCCCGGGACAGCGGCACTGAAGCTTTCTTT. V and J are TRBV29-1 and TRBJ1-1; 7 bases fit TRBD1. Germline assignment: CDR1 SQVTM and CDR2 ANQGSEA. The J segment lost 4 bases and the V segment lost 6 bases, leaving 8 bases of the junction unmatched. The CDR3 extends over 13 amino acids. Supplemented by reference TRBV29-1 and TRBJ1-1, the full variable domain reads SAVISQKPSRDICQRGTSLTIQCQVDSQVTMMFWYRQQPGQSLTLIATANQGSEATYESGFVIDKFPISRPNLTFSTLTVSNMSPEDSSIYLCSVARDSGTEAFFGQGTRLTVV.

This clonotype came up a few times. The chain joins TRBV28 to TRBJ2-1; tentatively, D is TRBD1 (6 bases). Germline V CDR1 and CDR2: MDHEN, SYDVKM. The CDR3 consists of 15 residues. Trimming took 5 bases from V and 6 from J, leaving 17 bases between them. CDR3 region: CASSPGAFGINEQFF. The CDR3 nucleotides read TGTGCCAGCAGTCCAGGGGCGTTCGGGATCAATGAGCAGTTCTTC.

In its sample, this clonotype was seen a few times. The chain couples TRBV12-3 or TRBV12-4 to TRBJ2-7, with D maybe TRBD1 (6 bases). The CDR3 sequence is 13 residues long. The germline V and J ends were trimmed by 5 bases and 3 bases, with 11 bases remaining between them. The CDR3 region is CASSGDRFYEQYF. The CDR3 region has the DNA TGTGCCAGCAGTGGAGACAGGTTCTACGAGCAGTACTTC.

The V gene is TRBV20-1, the J gene TRBJ1-1; D call uncertain. Germline V gene data show CDR1 as DFQATT and CDR2 as SNEGSKA (reference sequence). V shed 3 bases and J shed 1 base, with 12 bases lying between them. This CDR3 contains 14 residues. CDR3 sequence reads: CSASDPRSNTEAFF. CDR3 DNA sequence: TGCAGTGCTAGTGATCCTCGTTCGAACACTGAAGCTTTCTTT.

This clonotype was counted between two and nine times. The rearrangement uses TRBV11-2 and TRBJ2-1; 7 bases line up with TRBD1. The V and J ends lost 0 bases and 5 bases, in that order; junction bases with no gene match: 13. This CDR3 comprises 18 residues. Germline values: CDR1 SGHAT, CDR2 FQNNGV. DNA of the CDR3: TGTGCCAGCAGCTTAGACCTGGGAAGACAGGGTACCCACAATGAGCAGTTCTTC. It encodes CASSLDLGRQGTHNEQFF.

The sample holds many counts of this clonotype. The chain joins TRBV29-1 to TRBJ1-2; D possibly corresponds to TRBD1 (5 bases). The CDR3 spans 13 residues. Germline CDR1 reads SQVTM; CDR2 reads ANQGSEA. V lost 2 bases to trimming and J lost 3 bases, with 10 bases between them. The CDR3 DNA is TGCAGCGTTGAACAGGGATCTTACTATGGCTACACCTTC. It is translated as CSVEQGSYYGYTF.

This clonotype occurred many times. This chain uses TRBV29-1 with TRBJ2-7; D remains unclear. Germline CDR1 and CDR2: SQVTM and ANQGSEA. This CDR3 spans 11 amino acids. V was pared by 2 bases and J by 3 bases, with 5 bases between. CDR3 in DNA: TGCAGCGTTGAACATTACTACGAGCAGTACTTC. It translates to CSVEHYYEQYF.

The genes are TRBV6-1 and TRBJ2-7, with a tentative D call TRBD1 (6 bases). Trimming removed 5 bases at V and 2 bases at J, with 22 bases between. CDR3 length: 17 amino acids. The germline CDR1 and CDR2 sequences are MNHNS and SASEGT. The CDR3 DNA follows: TGTGCCAGCAGTAAACTGCGGACAGTCCTTAACACCTACGAGCAGTACTTC. It translates to CASSKLRTVLNTYEQYF.

This clonotype was observed at least ten times. The chain joins TRBV12-3 or TRBV12-4 to TRBJ2-7; D uncertain. The CDR3 has 14 residues. V was cut by 1 base and J by 1 base, with 8 bases left in between. The CDR3 loop reads CASSLDRSSYEQYF. DNA for the CDR3: TGTGCCAGCAGTTTAGATAGATCTTCCTACGAGCAGTACTTC.

This clonotype was detected a few times. The chain carries TRBV6-1 and TRBJ2-1, with D perhaps matching TRBD1 or TRBD2 (5 bases each). With 7 bases removed from V and 6 bases from J, the gap between germline ends came to 19 bases. CDR1 and CDR2 from the germline V gene are MNHNS and SASEGT. The CDR3 covers 15 residues. This CDR3 reads CASIPRQGGGNEQFF. The CDR3 coding sequence is TGTGCCAGCATTCCTAGGCAGGGTGGGGGCAATGAGCAGTTCTTC.

This clonotype was recorded a few times. The J gene is TRBJ2-1, the V gene TRBV12-3 or TRBV12-4; TRBD2 agrees at 7 bases. J lost 6 bases, V lost 6 bases, and 11 bases had no gene match. There are 15 residues in the CDR3. CDR3 coding DNA: TGTGCCAGCAGCCCAGGTTGGGGGAGGGCCAATGAGCAGTTCTTC. Residues: CASSPGWGRANEQFF.

This sequence joins TRBV27 and TRBJ2-1; 11 nucleotides agree with TRBD1. The germline V gene has CDR1 MNHEY and CDR2 SMNVEV (reference sequence). The CDR3 is 16 residues long. Unmatched junction bases numbered 5, after V lost 3 bases and J lost 4 bases. CDR3 sequence: CASSFGTGGTYNEQFF. For the CDR3, the DNA is TGTGCCAGCAGTTTTGGGACAGGGGGGACTTACAATGAGCAGTTCTTC.

This clonotype was counted many times. The chain joins TRBV12-3 or TRBV12-4 to TRBJ1-1; D remains unclear. With 6 bases removed from V and 0 bases from J, the gap between germline ends came to 2 bases. This CDR3 comprises 11 residues. CDR3: CASRMNTEAFF. In DNA, the CDR3 is TGTGCCAGCAGGATGAACACTGAAGCTTTCTTT.

The CDR3 loop is CASSLRYTADEQFF. DNA of the CDR3: TGTGCCAGCAGCTTAAGGTACACAGCCGATGAGCAGTTCTTC. This chain uses TRBV11-2 with TRBJ2-1; D remains ambiguous. In germline, CDR1 is SGHAT, CDR2 FQNNGV. The CDR3 is made up of 14 amino acids. With 2 bases removed from V and 8 bases from J, the gap between germline ends came to 13 bases.

This clonotype was recorded many times. V usage is TRBV28 and J usage is TRBJ1-5; TRBD1 matches 8 bases. This CDR3 region has 20 residues. CDR1 and CDR2 from the germline V gene are MDHEN and SYDVKM. V dropped 3 bases and J dropped 4; count of bases not matched to a gene: 20. CDR3 loop: CASSFGPGNRGWARNQPQHF. The CDR3 DNA is TGTGCCAGCAGTTTTGGGCCTGGAAACAGGGGGTGGGCTCGAAATCAGCCCCAGCATTTT.

This clonotype was counted at least ten times. The chain is built from TRBV29-1 and TRBJ1-1; TRBD1 agrees at 7 bases. The junction had 7 bases not matched to a gene; V was cut back by 5 bases and J by 1 base. CDR3 length: 14 residues. CDR1 and CDR2 (germline): SQVTM, ANQGSEA. CDR3 loop: CSVNLQGRNTEAFF. CDR3 bases: TGCAGCGTTAACCTACAGGGGAGGAACACTGAAGCTTTCTTT.

V is TRBV4-3 and J is TRBJ2-1; possible D gene TRBD2, 5 bases. This CDR3 has 15 residues. Trimming took off 3 bases at V and 12 bases at J, with 21 bases between the two ends. Germline CDR1 reads LGHNA; CDR2 reads YSLEER. The CDR3: CASSHSPREREGQFF. The CDR3 DNA is TGCGCCAGCAGCCACTCCCCCCGTGAGAGGGAAGGGCAGTTCTTC.

The rearrangement links TRBV12-3 or TRBV12-4 to TRBJ1-2, with 11 bases matching TRBD1. The CDR3 has 14 amino acids. Losses at the gene ends were 6 bases for V and 8 bases for J; bases not matched to a gene: 8. CDR3 DNA: TGTGCCAGCAGACGAGGACAGGGGGCGGAAGGCTACACCTTC. Translation gives CASRRGQGAEGYTF.

The J gene is TRBJ2-2, the V gene TRBV27; possibly TRBD1 for D (5 bases). CDR3 length: 14 residues. Trimming took off 7 bases at V and 0 bases at J, with 9 bases between the two ends. CDR1 is MNHEY, CDR2 SMNVEV, per germline (reference sequence). The CDR3 protein is CASTVGPNTGELFF. CDR3 nucleotides: TGTGCCAGCACCGTGGGGCCGAACACCGGGGAGCTGTTTTTT.

The rearrangement joins TRBV6-5 to TRBJ2-1; 9 bases are shared with TRBD2. CDR1 and CDR2 from the germline V gene are MNHEY and SVGAGI. J lost 4 bases, V lost 0 bases, and 4 bases had no gene match. There are 16 residues in the CDR3. For the CDR3, the DNA is TGTGCCAGCAGTTACTCGAGTCTAGCGGGATACAATGAGCAGTTCTTC. This translates into CASSYSSLAGYNEQFF.

This rearrangement joins TRBV5-1 to TRBJ2-1, with 10 nucleotides matching TRBD2. This CDR3 has 16 amino acids. In germline, CDR1 is SGHRS, CDR2 YFSETQ. V shed 3 bases and J 3 bases; nucleotides not matched to a gene: 6. CDR3 bases: TGCGCCAGCAGCTCAAGACTAGCGGGCGGCTACAATGAGCAGTTCTTC. Residues: CASSSRLAGGYNEQFF. The full variable domain, its missing parts supplied by reference TRBV5-1 and TRBJ2-1, is KAGVTQTPRYLIKTRGQQVTLSCSPISGHRSVSWYQQTPGQGLQFLFEYFSETQRNKGNFPGRFSGRQFSNSRSEMNVSTLELGDSALYLCASSSRLAGGYNEQFFGPGTRLTVL.

The sample holds many counts of this clonotype. The V call is TRBV29-1, the J call TRBJ2-1; TRBD1 or TRBD2 may be the D gene (6 bases each). Germline V CDR1 and CDR2: SQVTM, ANQGSEA. The CDR3 has 13 residues. Trimming stripped 4 bases from V and 2 bases from J, with 9 bases between. Here the CDR3 reads CSVVGGTYNEQFF. CDR3 sequence (DNA): TGCAGCGTTGTAGGGGGGACCTACAATGAGCAGTTCTTC.

There are many counts of this clonotype. The genes are TRBV27 and TRBJ1-2; 9 nucleotides agree with TRBD1. Germline values: CDR1 MNHEY, CDR2 SMNVEV (reference sequence). V shed 8 bases and J 3 bases; nucleotides not matched to a gene: 7. The CDR3 loop spans 14 amino acids. The CDR3 region is CASAMDRGYYGYTF. In nucleotides, the CDR3 is TGTGCCAGCGCGATGGACAGGGGATACTATGGCTACACCTTC.